A single sample is the source of the 17 T cell receptor beta chains below, sequenced in a study of read filtering for tumor transcriptome and immune sequencing. From 300 to 450 ng of RNA, a library with molecular barcoded alpha/delta and beta/gamma adaptors was made. TCRdb recomputed calls from the reads with MiXCR, one row per CDR3 protein. The table has about 90,000 distinct CDR3 sequences, around an eighth seen once. Input material: a population of CD138-negative cells sorted from bone marrow. These receptors were taken from a donor at least 40 years old with multiple myeloma.

This clonotype was found many times. The genes are TRBV20-1 and TRBJ2-5; D is ambiguous. V was shortened by 2 bases and J by 5 bases, with 12 bases between the two germline ends. Germline loops: CDR1 DFQATT, CDR2 SNEGSKA (reference sequence). The CDR3 covers 13 residues. This chain's CDR3 is CSARMAASETQYF. The DNA of the CDR3 is TGCAGTGCTAGAATGGCCGCCAGCGAGACCCAGTACTTC.

The table lists this clonotype with a count of one. The chain has TRBV7-3 and TRBJ2-1; unclear D gene. Trimming took 0 bases from V and 5 from J, leaving 8 bases between them. Looked up from germline, CDR1 is SGHTA and CDR2 is FQGTGA. This CDR3 region has 14 residues. CDR3 region: CASSLTPSDNEQFF. The CDR3 coding sequence is TGTGCCAGCAGCTTAACTCCCAGTGACAATGAGCAGTTCTTC. The full variable domain, in which reference TRBV7-3 and TRBJ2-1 provide the parts outside the CDR3, is GAGVSQTPSNKVTEKGKYVELRCDPISGHTALYWYRQSLGQGPEFLIYFQGTGAADDSGLPNDRFFAVRPEGSVSTLKIQRTERGDSAVYLCASSLTPSDNEQFFGPGTRLTVL.

Of note for this clonotype: This may arise from a read error, as a much more abundant clone is one base away. The V and J genes are TRBV5-1 and TRBJ2-5, with 7 bases lining up with TRBD1. Germline V gene lookup returns CDR1 SGHRS and CDR2 YFSETQ. The CDR3 loop spans 14 amino acids. CDR3 amino acids: CAISLGTAQETQYF. CDR3 bases: TGCGCCATCAGCTTAGGGACAGCACAAGAGACCCAGTACTTC. Looking up the rest from reference TRBV5-1 and TRBJ2-5 gives the full variable domain: KAGVTQTPRYLIKTRGQQVTLSCSPISGHRSVSWYQQTPGQGLQFLFEYFSETQRNKGNFPGRFSGRQFSNSRSEMNVSTLELGDSALYLCAISLGTAQETQYFGPGTRLLVL.

At least ten counts were recorded for this clonotype. V is TRBV5-5 and J is TRBJ1-1, with D tentatively TRBD1 (5 bases). Per germline, CDR1 SGHKS and CDR2 YYEKEE (reference sequence). V dropped 4 bases and J dropped 1 base, with 14 bases sitting between them. The CDR3 has 15 residues. The CDR3 DNA reads TGTGCCAGCAGCCCACCCCAGGGAAGGAACACTGAAGCTTTCTTT. Translating it yields CASSPPQGRNTEAFF.

This clonotype occurred many times. This sequence joins TRBV10-2 and TRBJ1-1; TRBD1 matches at 7 bases. Trimming took 6 bases from V and 0 from J; bases not matched to a gene: 4. This CDR3 spans 14 amino acids. Germline CDR1 and CDR2: WSHSY and SAAADI. CDR3 amino acids: CASRYRGLNTEAFF. The CDR3 DNA is TGCGCCAGCAGGTACAGGGGTTTGAACACTGAAGCTTTCTTT.

This clonotype was counted ten times or more. The chain employs TRBV12-3 or TRBV12-4 and TRBJ2-4; possible D gene TRBD1, 5 bases. Trimming left V 4 bases short and J 14 bases short, with 15 bases between. The CDR3 is 12 residues long. The CDR3 sequence: CASSSRETVEYF. The CDR3 bases are TGTGCCAGCAGTTCGAGAGAGACAGTCGAGTACTTC.

This clonotype was found once. A single base is all that separates this from a far larger clone, so a read error is likely. The CDR3 sequence: CASTARTSTYPEQFF. CDR3 DNA sequence: TGTGCCAGCACTGCCAGGACTAGCACTTACCCAGAGCAGTTCTTC. The chain has TRBV28 and TRBJ2-1; 8 positions match TRBD2. The V gene end was trimmed by 7 bases and the J gene end by 10 bases; junction bases not matched to a gene: 15. The germline V gene has CDR1 MDHEN and CDR2 SYDVKM. The CDR3 covers 15 residues.

This clonotype was seen at least ten times. The chain employs TRBV29-1 and TRBJ2-5, with D tentatively TRBD2 (5 bases). The CDR3 loop spans 15 amino acids. The ends were cut back, 2 bases at V and 5 bases at J, with 18 bases in the middle. Germline values: CDR1 SQVTM, CDR2 ANQGSEA. In DNA, the CDR3 is TGCAGCGTTGAAATCCCCGGGCCCCGGAGGGAGACCCAGTACTTC. Encoded protein: CSVEIPGPRRETQYF.

This clonotype has a count of ten or more. The V gene is TRBV7-9, the J gene TRBJ2-7; D is possibly TRBD1 (6 bases). The germline V gene encodes CDR1 SEHNR and CDR2 FQNEAQ (reference sequence). Between the trimmed V and J ends, which lost 5 bases and 3 bases, there was a span of 11 bases. This CDR3 comprises 13 residues. CDR3 DNA: TGTGCCAGCAGCCCCGGACAGATCTACGAGCAGTACTTC. This codes for CASSPGQIYEQYF.

The gene calls are TRBV15 and TRBJ1-1; D unclear. Germline V CDR1 and CDR2: LNHNV, YYDKDF (reference sequence). Between the trimmed V and J ends, which lost 0 bases and 4 bases, there was a span of 15 bases. There are 16 residues in the CDR3. CDR3 nucleotide sequence: TGTGCCACCAGCAGAGAGGGCGAGATGGTGACCACTGAAGCTTTCTTT. It is translated as CATSREGEMVTTEAFF.

CDR3 region: CASSLGLDGQFF. CDR3 nucleotide sequence: TGTGCCAGCAGCTTAGGACTAGACGGGCAGTTCTTC. This rearrangement joins TRBV7-2 to TRBJ2-1; D may be TRBD2 (6 bases). CDR3 length: 12 amino acids. Trimming took off 1 base at V and 12 bases at J, with 10 bases between the two ends. Germline V gene lookup returns CDR1 SGHTA and CDR2 FQGNSA. Full variable domain (outside the CDR3, taken from reference TRBV7-2 and TRBJ2-1): GAGVSQSPSNKVTEKGKDVELRCDPISGHTALYWYRQSLGQGLEFLIYFQGNSAPDKSGLPSDRFSAERTGGSVSTLTIQRTQQEDSAVYLCASSLGLDGQFFGPGTRLTVL.

Ten or more counts support this clonotype. The gene calls are TRBV9 and TRBJ2-7, with a weak D call TRBD2 (6 bases). The CDR3 contains 14 residues. V gave up 2 bases and J gave up 5 bases, with 14 bases separating them. Germline CDR1 reads SGDLS; CDR2 reads YYNGEE. CDR3 in amino acids: CASSVSGSGNEQYF. In nucleotides, the CDR3 is TGTGCCAGCAGCGTTTCCGGGAGTGGGAACGAGCAGTACTTC.

This clonotype was seen many times. This chain uses TRBV6-1 with TRBJ2-3, with D tentatively TRBD2 (6 bases). V was trimmed by 7 bases and J by 6 bases, leaving 20 bases between them. Germline lookup yields CDR1 MNHNS and CDR2 SASEGT. The CDR3 is made up of 15 amino acids. CDR3 region: CASTRLETGTDTQYF. CDR3 DNA: TGTGCCAGCACCCGACTAGAAACCGGGACCGATACGCAGTATTTT.

Ten or more counts support this clonotype. This chain uses TRBV7-3 with TRBJ1-4; 7 nucleotides align to TRBD1. This CDR3 contains 15 residues. Germline V gene lookup returns CDR1 SGHTA and CDR2 FQGTGA. The trim removed 5 bases at V and 7 bases at J, leaving 10 bases unmatched. CDR3 sequence reads: CASSPGGAGGEKLFF. As DNA, the CDR3 is TGTGCCAGCAGCCCCGGCGGAGCAGGGGGTGAAAAACTGTTTTTT.

In its sample, this clonotype was seen many times. V gene TRBV5-1 combines with J gene TRBJ2-5; TRBD1 matches 10 bases. The CDR3 runs 16 residues. Germline V gene data show CDR1 as SGHRS and CDR2 as YFSETQ. The V gene end was trimmed by 2 bases and the J gene end by 1 base; junction bases not matched to a gene: 5. CDR3 region: CASSFSGTGAQETQYF. The CDR3 DNA reads TGCGCCAGCAGCTTTTCCGGGACAGGGGCCCAAGAGACCCAGTACTTC.

This clonotype was recorded many times. The chain links TRBV7-9 to TRBJ2-1; TRBD1 aligns across 8 bases. The CDR3 runs to 15 residues. Looked up from germline, CDR1 is SEHNR and CDR2 is FQNEAQ (reference sequence). Losses at the gene ends were 7 bases for V and 10 bases for J; bases not matched to a gene: 15. CDR3: CASNLERQGFGEQFF. CDR3 bases: TGTGCCAGCAATTTAGAGAGACAGGGGTTCGGGGAGCAGTTCTTC.

With respect to this clonotype: This could be a read error, since a much larger clone is one nucleotide away. This CDR3 fails to terminate in the conserved phenylalanine or tryptophan, so it likely reflects a read error. This rearrangement joins TRBV10-3 to TRBJ2-2, with unresolved D. The CDR3 totals 15 residues. Looked up from germline, CDR1 is ENHRY and CDR2 is SYGVKD. The CDR3 DNA is TGCGCCAGCAGTGAAGATAGGGTGGTCACCGGGGAGCTGTTTCTT. Translating it yields CASSEDRVVTGELFL.